The entry that follows covers one TCR beta chain sequence. The antigen is unknown. The method was immunoSEQ multiplex PCR; TCRdb's version includes in-frame clones alone and lacks a portion of them. The table shows 120,000 or so clones, with more than 85% occurring only once. The CDR3 totals 14 residues. Germline lookup yields CDR1 SGHVS and CDR2 FNYEAQ. With 2 bases removed from V and 5 bases from J, the gap between germline ends came to 12 bases. All patients were mismatch repair deficient, assessed by either PCR or immunohistochemistry. TCRs were sequenced from three patients responding to pembrolizumab. The entry originates in a study of PD-1 blockade in mismatch repair-deficient tumors. Turning to the study itself: Patients had around twelve mismatch repair-deficient cancer types, all previously treated and progressing.

Overall study results and limits: After pembrolizumab, tumor-resident clones rose rapidly, then generally contracted before radiologic responses.

This TCR derives from an adult with mismatch repair-deficient cancer. The chain links TRBV7-6 to TRBJ2-5, with D possibly called TRBD1 or TRBD2 (6 bases each). The sample here was peripheral blood, taken 44 weeks after starting pembrolizumab. The CDR3 bases are TGTGCCAGCAGCTTACGGGGGCCTAGGGAGACCCAGTACTTC. Encoded protein: CASSLRGPRETQYF.